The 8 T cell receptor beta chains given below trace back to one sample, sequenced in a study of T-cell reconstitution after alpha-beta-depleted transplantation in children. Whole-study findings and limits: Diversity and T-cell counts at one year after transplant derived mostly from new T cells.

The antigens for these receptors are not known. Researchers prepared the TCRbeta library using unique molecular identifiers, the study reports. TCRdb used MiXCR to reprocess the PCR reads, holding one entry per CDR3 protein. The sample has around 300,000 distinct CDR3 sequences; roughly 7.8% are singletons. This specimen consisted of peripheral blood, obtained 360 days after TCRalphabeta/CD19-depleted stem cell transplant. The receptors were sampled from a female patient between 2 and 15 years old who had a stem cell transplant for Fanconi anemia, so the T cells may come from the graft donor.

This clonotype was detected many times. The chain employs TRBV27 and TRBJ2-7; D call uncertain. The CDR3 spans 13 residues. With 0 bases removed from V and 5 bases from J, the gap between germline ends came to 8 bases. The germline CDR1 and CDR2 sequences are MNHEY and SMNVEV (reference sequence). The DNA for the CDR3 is TGTGCCAGCAGTTTATCGAAGGGCAACGAGCAGTACGTC. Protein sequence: CASSLSKGNEQYV.

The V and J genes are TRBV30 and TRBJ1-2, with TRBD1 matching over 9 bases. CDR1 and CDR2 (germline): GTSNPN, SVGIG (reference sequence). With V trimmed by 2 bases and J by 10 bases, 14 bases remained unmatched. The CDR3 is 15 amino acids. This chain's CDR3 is CAWSIHRPGQGYYTF. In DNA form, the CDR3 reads TGTGCCTGGAGTATTCATCGACCGGGACAGGGATACTACACCTTC.

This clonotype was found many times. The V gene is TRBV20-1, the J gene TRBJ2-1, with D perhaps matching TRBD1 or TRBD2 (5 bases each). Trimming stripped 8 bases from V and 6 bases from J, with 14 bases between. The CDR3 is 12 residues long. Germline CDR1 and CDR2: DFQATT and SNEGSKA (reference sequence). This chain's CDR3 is CSTGTPFNEQFF. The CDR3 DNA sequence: TGCAGTACCGGGACGCCCTTCAATGAGCAGTTCTTC.

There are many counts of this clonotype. CDR3 nucleotide sequence: TGTGCCAGCAGTCTTAGACTCTCCCTGCCTAGCGGGAGGGATGAGACCCAGTACTTC. It yields the protein CASSLRLSLPSGRDETQYF. This rearrangement joins TRBV28 to TRBJ2-5, with TRBD2 matching over 12 bases. The germline V gene has CDR1 MDHEN and CDR2 SYDVKM. The CDR3 has 19 amino acids. V dropped 5 bases and J dropped 5; count of bases not matched to a gene: 18. Filled out from reference TRBV28 and TRBJ2-5, the complete variable domain reads DVKVTQSSRYLVKRTGEKVFLECVQDMDHENMFWYRQDPGLGLRLIYFSYDVKMKEKGDIPEGYSVSREKKERFSLILESASTNQTSMYLCASSLRLSLPSGRDETQYFGPGTRLLVL.

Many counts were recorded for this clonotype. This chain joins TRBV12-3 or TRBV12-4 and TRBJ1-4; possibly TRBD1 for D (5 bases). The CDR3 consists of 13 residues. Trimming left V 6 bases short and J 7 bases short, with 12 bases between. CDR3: CASSPGYGEKLFF. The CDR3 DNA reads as TGTGCCAGCAGCCCAGGGTATGGTGAAAAACTGTTTTTT.

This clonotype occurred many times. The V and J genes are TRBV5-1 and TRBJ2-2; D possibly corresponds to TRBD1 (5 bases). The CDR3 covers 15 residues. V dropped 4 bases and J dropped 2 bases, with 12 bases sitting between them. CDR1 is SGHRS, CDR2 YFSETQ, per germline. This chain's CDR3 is CASSEDSLNTGELFF. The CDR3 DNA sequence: TGCGCCAGCAGCGAAGACAGCCTAAACACCGGGGAGCTGTTTTTT.

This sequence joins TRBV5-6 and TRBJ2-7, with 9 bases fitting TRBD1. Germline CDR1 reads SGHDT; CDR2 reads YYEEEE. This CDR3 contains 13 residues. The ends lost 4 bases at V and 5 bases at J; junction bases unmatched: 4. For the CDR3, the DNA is TGTGCCAGCAGCGGGACAGGGTTTAACGAGCAGTACGTC. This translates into CASSGTGFNEQYV.

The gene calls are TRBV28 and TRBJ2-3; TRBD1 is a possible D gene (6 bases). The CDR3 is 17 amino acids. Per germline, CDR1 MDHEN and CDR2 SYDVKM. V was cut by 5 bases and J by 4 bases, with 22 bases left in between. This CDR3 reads CASSTFVDRSIPDTQYF. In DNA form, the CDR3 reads TGTGCCAGCAGTACTTTCGTTGACAGGTCGATCCCAGATACGCAGTATTTT.